This T cell receptor beta chain derives from a study of blood T cells in healthy people across ages. Findings of the study overall: Among T cells, TCR beta diversity per million cells dropped roughly linearly as age rose.

Regarding this clonotype: Its specificity is unknown.

Through a sample-barcoded 5' primer and a J-beta primer mix, a second PCR was run for about 6 to 12 cycles. Every cDNA molecule carried a tag from a template-switch adaptor bearing 12 random nucleotides. TCRdb ran MiXCR on the 5' RACE reads and lists one entry per CDR3 protein. The repertoire has 700,000 or so distinct CDR3 sequences, over 40% of them found once; the top ten carry about 32%. The CDR3 consists of 13 residues. V was trimmed by 8 bases and J by 0 bases, leaving 13 bases between them. CDR1 is SQVTM and CDR2 is ANQGSEA in the germline V gene. The total RNA that was extracted per sample amounted to at least 5 micrograms.

The chain is built from TRBV29-1 and TRBJ1-1, with D possibly TRBD1 on 5 matching bases. Sequencing was performed on blood. This TCR was recovered from an elderly man in good health. The DNA of the CDR3 is TGCAGCACTCGACAGAACATGAACACTGAAGCTTTCTTT. Its protein product is CSTRQNMNTEAFF.